The clone carrying this TCR beta chain was picked up a small number of times. Its antigen remains unknown. The sample is drawn from a study of neoadjuvant anti-PD-1 for oral cavity cancer. General study results and limits: TCR analyses covered only three patients per response group. Pretreatment Treg/Th17 ratio correlated inversely with post-treatment tumor clonality.

CDR3 length: 15 residues. Germline assignment: CDR1 LNHDA and CDR2 SQIVND (reference sequence). The junction had 9 bases not matched to a gene; V was cut back by 0 bases and J by 8 bases. Most tumor samples had roughly 4.5 ug input DNA in two replicates. Clones were read by immunoSEQ multiplex PCR, and TCRdb kept only the in-frame ones, dropping some. The table has about 4,700 clones, roughly 60% seen once. The sequence was obtained from a person aged 35-79 years with oral cavity squamous cell carcinoma. The sample here was tumor tissue, taken before nivolumab (anti-PD-1) treatment. The chain combines TRBV19 with TRBJ1-2; 7 nucleotides align to TRBD1. CDR3 nucleotides: TGTGCCAGTAGTATAGATTCACAGGGGAGAAGAGGCTACACCTTC. Protein product: CASSIDSQGRRGYTF.